This TCR beta chain came from a study of blood T cell repertoires in COVID-19. The data were produced by immunoSEQ multiplex PCR, yet TCRdb's version contains in-frame clones alone and is incomplete. The sample consists of around 250,000 clones, 75% to 90% of them appearing once. V lost 2 bases to trimming and J lost 4 bases, with 6 bases between them. This CDR3 has 13 residues. Germline V gives CDR1 ENHRY, CDR2 SYGVKD. This clone was recorded a few times. This TCR was sampled from a woman aged 25 to 45 with active or convalescent COVID-19. J is TRBJ1-5 and V is TRBV10-3, with D tentatively TRBD1 (5 bases). The sequenced sample consisted of peripheral blood. CDR3 sequence: CAISETGNQPQHF. The CDR3 nucleotides are TGTGCCATCAGTGAGACAGGTAATCAGCCCCAGCATTTT.